The 23 T cell receptor beta chains in this list originate from one sample, sequenced in a study of cytotoxic CD8 clonotypes in ibrutinib-treated CLL. The assay was immunoSEQ multiplex PCR, and TCRdb's table has in-frame clones only and misses some. The sample lists 200,000 to 250,000 clones, around 75% seen once, with more than 4.5% in the top ten. The starting material was PBMCs, obtained after 12 months of ibrutinib treatment. The source is a human donor with chronic lymphocytic leukemia.

The gene calls are TRBV6-5 and TRBJ1-5; 7 nucleotides line up with TRBD1. CDR3 size: 14 residues. Germline CDR1 MNHEY, CDR2 SVGAGI. V lost 6 bases and J lost 3; bases outside the gene matches: 5. The CDR3 here is CASSRGTVNQPQHF. CDR3 DNA sequence: TGTGCCAGCAGCCGTGGGACAGTCAATCAGCCCCAGCATTTT.

The gene calls are TRBV27 and TRBJ2-1; D unresolved. V was clipped by 2 bases and J by 0 bases, with 2 bases between them. The CDR3 covers 13 residues. Germline CDR1 reads MNHEY; CDR2 reads SMNVEV (reference sequence). The CDR3, as DNA: TGTGCCAGCAGTTTAGACTCCTACAATGAGCAGTTCTTC. It codes for CASSLDSYNEQFF.

This clone was found once. The chain links TRBV4-1 to TRBJ1-4, with no clear D. The CDR3 totals 16 residues. Trimming removed 4 bases at V and 13 bases at J, with 25 bases between. From germline, CDR1 is MGHRA and CDR2 YSYEKL. The CDR3 loop is CASSLSVRDRGVGLFF. The CDR3 coding sequence is TGCGCCAGCAGCCTGTCAGTTCGAGACCGTGGTGTGGGACTGTTTTTT.

This rearrangement joins TRBV2 to TRBJ2-3; D gene unclear. This CDR3 has 15 residues. V shed 3 bases and J shed 0 bases, with 10 bases lying between them. The germline V gene encodes CDR1 SNHLY and CDR2 FYNNEI. The CDR3 nucleotides are TGTGCCAGCAGTGAGAGGCGGCAAAGCACAGATACGCAGTATTTT. Translation gives CASSERRQSTDTQYF.

V usage is TRBV7-8 and J usage is TRBJ2-7; TRBD1 matches 7 bases. The CDR3 has 14 amino acids. V gave up 4 bases and J gave up 3 bases; unmatched junction bases: 6. Germline V gene sequence: CDR1 SGHVS, CDR2 FQNEAQ. As DNA, the CDR3 is TGTGCCAGCAGCTCACAACAGGGGAACTACGAGCAGTACTTC. Amino acid sequence: CASSSQQGNYEQYF. The full variable domain, completed using reference TRBV7-8 and TRBJ2-7, is GAGVSQSPRYKVAKRGQDVALRCDPISGHVSLFWYQQALGQGPEFLTYFQNEAQLDKSGLPSDRFFAERPEGSVSTLKIQRTQQEDSAVYLCASSSQQGNYEQYFGPGTRLTVT.

The chain joins TRBV30 to TRBJ1-1; the D is unclear. From germline, CDR1 is GTSNPN and CDR2 SVGIG (reference sequence). The CDR3 has 13 residues. With 2 bases removed from V and 4 bases from J, the gap between germline ends came to 11 bases. The CDR3 loop reads CAWSPTYVTEAFF. DNA of the CDR3: TGTGCCTGGAGTCCTACGTACGTCACTGAAGCTTTCTTT.

There are a few counts of this clone. The chain joins TRBV9 to TRBJ1-3, with 7 nucleotides matching TRBD1. J lost 4 bases, V lost 3 bases, and 10 bases had no gene match. This CDR3 comprises 16 residues. Germline V gives CDR1 SGDLS, CDR2 YYNGEE. The CDR3 loop is CASSANKGARGNTIYF. Written as DNA, the CDR3 is TGTGCCAGCAGCGCCAACAAGGGGGCGAGAGGAAACACCATATATTTT.

This clone came up once. The rearrangement uses TRBV15 and TRBJ1-1; tentative D call: TRBD1 (5 bases). The CDR3 consists of 16 residues. V lost 5 bases to trimming and J lost 1 base, with 17 bases between them. Germline values: CDR1 LNHNV, CDR2 YYDKDF (reference sequence). CDR3 nucleotide sequence: TGTGCCACCAGCCCTGGGCTAGGGACGGCGAACACTGAAGCTTTCTTT. It encodes CATSPGLGTANTEAFF.

The gene calls are TRBV6-4 and TRBJ1-6; 9 nucleotides match TRBD1. Germline V gene lookup returns CDR1 MRHNA and CDR2 SNTAGT. The CDR3 length is 14 residues. The ends lost 6 bases at V and 6 bases at J; junction bases unmatched: 3. In nucleotides, the CDR3 is TGTGCCAGCAGGGACAGGGGCAGTAATTCACCCCTCCACTTT. This codes for CASRDRGSNSPLHF.

This rearrangement joins TRBV28 to TRBJ1-5; tentative D call: TRBD1 (5 bases). Germline CDR1 reads MDHEN; CDR2 reads SYDVKM. Trimming took 0 bases from V and 0 from J, leaving 12 bases between them. The CDR3 is made up of 17 amino acids. The CDR3 is CASSLWAAGGSNQPQHF. The DNA of the CDR3 is TGTGCCAGCAGTTTATGGGCCGCGGGGGGTAGCAATCAGCCCCAGCATTTT.

V usage is TRBV5-1 and J usage is TRBJ1-2; no definite D call. The CDR3 is 14 residues long. V lost 4 bases, J lost 5 bases, and 15 bases lay in between. Germline assignment: CDR1 SGHRS and CDR2 YFSETQ. DNA for the CDR3: TGCGCCAGCAGCAGCTTTAATCCCTCGTATGGCTACACCTTC. This codes for CASSSFNPSYGYTF.

The chain joins TRBV2 to TRBJ1-4, with D possibly TRBD1 on 5 matching bases. The CDR3 has 13 residues. V lost 3 bases, J lost 5 bases, and 7 bases lay in between. The germline gives CDR1 SNHLY, CDR2 FYNNEI. The CDR3 sequence is CASSEGGNEKLFF. CDR3 in DNA: TGTGCCAGCAGTGAGGGGGGAAATGAAAAACTGTTTTTT.

V is TRBV19 and J is TRBJ1-1; tentatively, D is TRBD1 (5 bases). The germline CDR1 and CDR2 sequences are LNHDA and SQIVND (reference sequence). This CDR3 is 11 amino acids long. The CDR3 protein is CAGRTNTEAFF. The CDR3 DNA is TGTGCGGGGCGGACTAACACTGAAGCTTTCTTT.

The chain employs TRBV19 and TRBJ2-7, with 8 bases fitting TRBD1. This CDR3 has 14 amino acids. The germline gives CDR1 LNHDA, CDR2 SQIVND (reference sequence). V lost 3 bases and J lost 5; bases outside the gene matches: 6. DNA of the CDR3: TGTGCCAGTAGTATGGTCCCAGGGGGCAACGAGCAGTACTTC. Its protein product is CASSMVPGGNEQYF.

The table lists this clone with a count of one. The genes are TRBV7-2 and TRBJ2-7; TRBD2 is a possible D gene (5 bases). The V and J ends lost 5 bases and 2 bases respectively, with 16 bases between them. Germline lookup yields CDR1 SGHTA and CDR2 FQGNSA. The CDR3 has 15 residues. Here the CDR3 reads CASSPRGPFTYEQYF. As DNA, the CDR3 is TGTGCCAGCAGCCCCCGGGGTCCTTTTACCTACGAGCAGTACTTC.

This clone was found once. This chain joins TRBV28 and TRBJ2-7; D gene uncertain. The CDR3 consists of 11 residues. The germline V gene has CDR1 MDHEN and CDR2 SYDVKM. Trimming left V 6 bases short and J 7 bases short, with 10 bases between. Here the CDR3 reads CASSPPGEQYF. In DNA form, the CDR3 reads TGTGCCAGCAGCCCACCTGGGGAGCAGTACTTC.

V usage is TRBV6-6 and J usage is TRBJ1-1; D is possibly TRBD1 (5 bases). Per the germline V gene, CDR1 is MNHNY and CDR2 is SVGAGI (reference sequence). Deletions cut 8 bases from V and 0 bases from J, with 10 bases between. This CDR3 contains 13 residues. The CDR3 here is CASARGLNTEAFF. Written as DNA, the CDR3 is TGTGCCAGCGCCCGGGGCTTGAACACTGAAGCTTTCTTT.

This clone was recorded only once. V usage is TRBV15 and J usage is TRBJ2-2; TRBD2 agrees at 7 bases. Germline lookup yields CDR1 LNHNV and CDR2 YYDKDF (reference sequence). The CDR3 spans 16 residues. Losses at the gene ends were 3 bases for V and 0 bases for J; bases not matched to a gene: 4. Written as DNA, the CDR3 is TGTGCCACCAGCAGGGGGGGGGAAGCGAACACCGGGGAGCTGTTTTTT. Translating gives CATSRGGEANTGELFF.

J is TRBJ2-1 and V is TRBV4-1; D is unresolved. The ends were cut back, 3 bases at V and 0 bases at J, with 15 bases in the middle. The CDR3 spans 17 residues. Germline V CDR1 and CDR2: MGHRA, YSYEKL. The CDR3 DNA is TGCGCCAGCAGCCATGGGAAGGGTAGCACCTCCTACAATGAGCAGTTCTTC. Its protein product is CASSHGKGSTSYNEQFF.

The chain links TRBV7-3 to TRBJ2-5, with 7 nucleotides matching TRBD1. CDR3 length: 14 amino acids. Germline lookup yields CDR1 SGHTA and CDR2 FQGTGA. Trimming took 6 bases from V and 11 from J; bases not matched to a gene: 15. The CDR3 DNA reads TGTGCCAGCAGTTCAGGGGGATCGGGCGAACGGCAGTACTTC. Amino acids: CASSSGGSGERQYF.

The chain carries TRBV5-6 and TRBJ1-1; D is perhaps TRBD1 (5 bases). V lost 2 bases and J 0 bases, leaving 8 bases between the germline ends. This CDR3 is 14 amino acids long. CDR1 and CDR2 (germline): SGHDT, YYEEEE. CDR3 DNA sequence: TGTGCCAGCAGCTTCAGGGTACTGAACACTGAAGCTTTCTTT. Its translation: CASSFRVLNTEAFF.

This chain connects TRBV4-2 to TRBJ2-1, with TRBD2 matching over 7 bases. The V gene's germline CDR1 is LGHNA and CDR2 YNFKEQ. V lost 4 bases, J lost 7 bases, and 7 bases stayed unmatched. This CDR3 has 14 residues. CDR3 DNA sequence: TGTGCCAGCAGCCGACGGGGGGAGTGGAATGAGCAGTTCTTC. Protein product: CASSRRGEWNEQFF.

This chain uses TRBV5-5 with TRBJ2-7, with D perhaps matching TRBD1 (5 bases). Trimming pared 0 bases from V and 3 bases from J, leaving 13 bases between. Germline V CDR1 and CDR2: SGHKS, YYEKEE (reference sequence). CDR3 length: 15 amino acids. CDR3 in amino acids: CASSLGGRVLYEQYF. The DNA for the CDR3 is TGTGCCAGCAGCTTGGGGGGCAGGGTCCTCTACGAGCAGTACTTC.